This TCR beta chain is drawn from a study of blood T cell repertoires in COVID-19. Overall study context: From the United States, Italy and Spain came samples of acute and convalescent COVID-19. From T cells, B-cell-depleted T cells, or PBMCs came the material, which was cDNA or gDNA.

Only one count was recorded for this clone. Assay: immunoSEQ multiplex PCR; the TCRdb copy retains only in-frame clones and omits some. The table shows 280,000 or so clones, with 85% occurring only once. V lost 7 bases, J lost 0 bases, and 7 bases lay in between. The germline CDR1 and CDR2 sequences are WSHSY and SAAADI. This CDR3 comprises 13 residues. Sequences were obtained from peripheral blood. The chain couples TRBV10-2 to TRBJ2-4, with D possibly matching TRBD2 (6 bases). The TCR comes from a human donor in a cohort sampled during active COVID-19. The CDR3 bases are TGCGCCAGCACGGGACTAGCCAAAAACATTCAGTACTTC. This translates into CASTGLAKNIQYF.